This T cell receptor beta chain was captured in a study of cytomegalovirus exposure and HLA in healthy donors. With 60 Vbeta and 13 Jbeta primers, the PCR was carried out. Assay used: immunoSEQ multiplex PCR; TCRdb lists only in-frame clones, some missing. Among about 150,000 clones listed, around 75% were seen once. In this sample, this clone turned up a few times. Its antigen is not known. The study's findings and limits: Researchers catalogued roughly 150 TCR beta chains as cytomegalovirus-associated. Sequencing likely generated an artifact that appeared as a cluster of highly shared sequence variants. In an earlier analysis, about 87% or about 30%: the productive usage of most TCR beta V segments.

CDR3 length equals 12 residues. Germline V gene lookup returns CDR1 LNHDA and CDR2 SQIVND (reference sequence). V lost 1 base to trimming and J lost 7 bases, with 8 bases between them. Each donor was nominally healthy when sampled (though unrecorded immune exposures were likely). This chain links TRBV19 with TRBJ2-7, with a possible D match to TRBD1 (6 bases). The receptor comes from a man aged 55-75 years in good health and CMV-seronegative. Source material: PBMCs. The CDR3: CASSIARGEQYF. Here the CDR3 DNA reads TGTGCCAGTAGTATAGCCAGGGGTGAGCAGTACTTC.